The TCR beta chain under discussion was sequenced for a study of regulatory T cells in long-lasting Graves disease. The V gene's germline CDR1 is SGHTA and CDR2 FQGNSA. This CDR3 spans 14 amino acids. Trimming cost V 1 base and J 0 bases, with 6 bases left between them. This sample's time point: newly diagnosed GD, antithyroid drugs for less than 3 months. Researchers made the TCR library from RNA that was extracted from PBMCs. The TCR beta library used iRepertoire HTBI primers with Arm-PCR amplification of CDR3. TCRdb itself ran the multiplex PCR reads through MiXCR, one entry per CDR3 protein. The data show approximately 480,000 distinct CDR3 sequences, 15% to 20% seen once. This clonotype was counted ten times or more. The sample was also linked to a second study, of T cells in Graves' hyperthyroidism and ophthalmopathy.

The sequences come from peripheral blood mononuclear cells (PBMCs), collected at new diagnosis, from a patient treated with antithyroid drugs. The chain uses TRBV7-2 and TRBJ2-5; D gene ambiguous. This clonotype originated in a man aged 35 to 55 with Graves disease. CDR3 coding DNA: TGTGCCAGCAGCTTAGACCTGTACCAAGAGACCCAGTACTTC. Translated: CASSLDLYQETQYF.